This TCR beta chain was found in a study of blood T cells in healthy people across ages. Study-level findings and limits: Per-million-T-cell TCR beta diversity fell roughly linearly with age.

Trimming removed 0 bases from V and 6 bases from J; junction bases left unmatched: 12. The CDR3 is made up of 17 amino acids. CDR1 is SGHTS, CDR2 YDEGEE, per germline. In the case of this clonotype: Its antigen is currently unknown.

Per sample, at least 6 micrograms of total RNA were extracted. The authors ran a second PCR of roughly 6 to 12 cycles using a sample-barcoded 5' primer and a J-beta primer mix. A template-switch adaptor with 12 random nucleotides tagged each cDNA molecule. Each CDR3 protein is one row after TCRdb ran MiXCR on the 5' RACE reads. This table has more than 650,000 distinct CDR3 sequences, about 20% appearing once. This TCR derives from a man between 65 and 79 years old in good health. The chain combines TRBV5-8 with TRBJ2-1, with 7 positions matching TRBD1. Source material: blood. CDR3 DNA sequence: TGTGCCAGCAGCTTGGTCCAATTTATACCAGGGGGCAATGAGCAGTTCTTC. Its translation: CASSLVQFIPGGNEQFF.